Below, one TCR beta chain is given with its context. Its specificity is unknown. This specimen comes from a study of siplizumab effects on memory and regulatory T cells. Trimming stripped 8 bases from V and 3 bases from J, with 18 bases between. CDR3 size: 15 residues. Germline V gene sequence: CDR1 WNHNN, CDR2 SYGVQD (reference sequence). Study results and caveats: Neither a naive nor a memory phenotype was assignable to roughly 80-95% of proliferating CD4+ or CD8+ clones. Sequences below about 10^-5 frequency were poorly captured, and few alloreactive clones mapped to unstimulated subsets. Alloreactive sequences tracing back to unstimulated CD4+ memory cells were significantly reduced by siplizumab.

TCRdb's table, derived via immunoSEQ multiplex PCR, lists solely in-frame clones and lacks some. The sample has approximately 100,000 clones, more than 90% seen once; the top ten hold roughly 2.5%. Sequences were obtained from CD4+ T cells sorted from blood. V and J are TRBV10-1 and TRBJ2-3, with D perhaps matching TRBD1 (6 bases). This clonotype was sampled from a human donor in good health. Some clones in this sample may be carry-over from other donors' samples. CDR3 DNA: TGCGCCAGCGGTCAGGGAACAGGGCTGACAGATACGCAGTATTTT. Protein sequence: CASGQGTGLTDTQYF.